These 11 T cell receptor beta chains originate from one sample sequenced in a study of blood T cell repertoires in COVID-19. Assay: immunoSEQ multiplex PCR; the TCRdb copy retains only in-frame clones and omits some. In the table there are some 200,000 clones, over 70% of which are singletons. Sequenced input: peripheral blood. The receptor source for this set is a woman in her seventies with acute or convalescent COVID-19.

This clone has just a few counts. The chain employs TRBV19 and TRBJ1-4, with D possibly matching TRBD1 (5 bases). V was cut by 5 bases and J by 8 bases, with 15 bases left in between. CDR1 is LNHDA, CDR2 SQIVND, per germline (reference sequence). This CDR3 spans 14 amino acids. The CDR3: CASSGGLEKEKLFF. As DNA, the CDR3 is TGTGCCAGTAGTGGGGGACTAGAGAAAGAAAAACTGTTTTTT. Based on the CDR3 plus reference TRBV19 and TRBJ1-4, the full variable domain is DGGITQSPKYLFRKEGQNVTLSCEQNLNHDAMYWYRQDPGQGLRLIYYSQIVNDFQKGDIAEGYSVSREKKESFPLTVTSAQKNPTAFYLCASSGGLEKEKLFFGSGTQLSVL.

This CDR3 is CASSLRGVGDSPLHF. CDR3 DNA: TGTGCCAGCAGCCTCCGGGGGGTGGGGGATTCACCCCTCCACTTT. This chain joins TRBV5-6 and TRBJ1-6; D may be TRBD1 (5 bases). The CDR3 extends over 15 amino acids. Germline CDR1 and CDR2: SGHDT and YYEEEE. Trimming took 4 bases from V and 8 from J, leaving 16 bases between them.

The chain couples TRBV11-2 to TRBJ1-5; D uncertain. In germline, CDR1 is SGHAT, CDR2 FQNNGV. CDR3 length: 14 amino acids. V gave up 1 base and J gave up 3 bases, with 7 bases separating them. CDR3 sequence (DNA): TGTGCCAGCAGCTTAGGCGGTTCCAATCAGCCCCAGCATTTT. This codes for CASSLGGSNQPQHF.

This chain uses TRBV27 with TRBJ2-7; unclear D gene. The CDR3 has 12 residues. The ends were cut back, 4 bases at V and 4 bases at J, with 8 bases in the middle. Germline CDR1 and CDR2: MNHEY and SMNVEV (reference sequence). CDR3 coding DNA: TGTGCCAGCAGTTCCCCTTTGTACGAGCAGTACTTC. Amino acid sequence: CASSSPLYEQYF.

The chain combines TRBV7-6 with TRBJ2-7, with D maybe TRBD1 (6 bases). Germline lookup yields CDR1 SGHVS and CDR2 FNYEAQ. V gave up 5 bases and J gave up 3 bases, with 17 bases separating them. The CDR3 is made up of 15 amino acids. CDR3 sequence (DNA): TGTGCCAGCAGCGGCCGACAGGCCGCCTTCTACGAGCAGTACTTC. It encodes CASSGRQAAFYEQYF.

CDR3 in DNA: TGTGCCAGCAGCCAGGGCCAACGGAAAGGAAACACCATATATTTT. Protein sequence: CASSQGQRKGNTIYF. The J gene is TRBJ1-3, the V gene TRBV3-1 (or the pseudogene TRBV3-2); D call uncertain. The germline V gene encodes CDR1 LGHDT and CDR2 YNNKEL (reference sequence). Deletions cut 3 bases from V and 4 bases from J, with 13 bases between. The CDR3 totals 15 residues.

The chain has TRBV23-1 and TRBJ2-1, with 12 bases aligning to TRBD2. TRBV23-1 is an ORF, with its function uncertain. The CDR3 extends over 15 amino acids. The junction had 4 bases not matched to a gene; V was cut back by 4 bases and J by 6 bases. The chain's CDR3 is CASSPRLAGVNEQFF. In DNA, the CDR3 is TGCGCCAGCAGTCCCCGACTAGCGGGAGTCAATGAGCAGTTCTTC.

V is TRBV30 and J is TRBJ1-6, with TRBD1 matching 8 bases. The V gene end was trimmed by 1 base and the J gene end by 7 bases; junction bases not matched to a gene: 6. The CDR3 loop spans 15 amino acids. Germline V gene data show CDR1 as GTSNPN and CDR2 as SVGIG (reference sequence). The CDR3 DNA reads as TGTGCCTGGAGTGCCGGACAGGGTTTCAATTCACCCCTCCACTTT. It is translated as CAWSAGQGFNSPLHF.

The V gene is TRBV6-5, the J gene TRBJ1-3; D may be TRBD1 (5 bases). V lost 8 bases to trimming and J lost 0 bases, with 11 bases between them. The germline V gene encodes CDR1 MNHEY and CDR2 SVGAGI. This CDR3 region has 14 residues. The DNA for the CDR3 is TGTGCCAGCTGGGTGGGGGGCTCTGGAAACACCATATATTTT. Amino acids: CASWVGGSGNTIYF.

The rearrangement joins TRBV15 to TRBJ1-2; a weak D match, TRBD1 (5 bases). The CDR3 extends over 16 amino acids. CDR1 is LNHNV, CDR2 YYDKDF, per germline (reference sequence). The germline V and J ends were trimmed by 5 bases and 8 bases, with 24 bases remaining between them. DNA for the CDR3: TGTGCCACCAGCTCCCCAGGGAAGGACGCGGGGGAAGGCTACACCTTC. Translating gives CATSSPGKDAGEGYTF.

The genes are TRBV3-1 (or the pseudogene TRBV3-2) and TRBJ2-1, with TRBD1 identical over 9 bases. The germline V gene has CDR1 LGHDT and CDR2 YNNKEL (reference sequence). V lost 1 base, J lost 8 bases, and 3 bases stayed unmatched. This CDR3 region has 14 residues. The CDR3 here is CASSQVGQGYEQFF. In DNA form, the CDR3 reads TGTGCCAGCAGCCAAGTGGGACAGGGCTATGAGCAGTTCTTC.